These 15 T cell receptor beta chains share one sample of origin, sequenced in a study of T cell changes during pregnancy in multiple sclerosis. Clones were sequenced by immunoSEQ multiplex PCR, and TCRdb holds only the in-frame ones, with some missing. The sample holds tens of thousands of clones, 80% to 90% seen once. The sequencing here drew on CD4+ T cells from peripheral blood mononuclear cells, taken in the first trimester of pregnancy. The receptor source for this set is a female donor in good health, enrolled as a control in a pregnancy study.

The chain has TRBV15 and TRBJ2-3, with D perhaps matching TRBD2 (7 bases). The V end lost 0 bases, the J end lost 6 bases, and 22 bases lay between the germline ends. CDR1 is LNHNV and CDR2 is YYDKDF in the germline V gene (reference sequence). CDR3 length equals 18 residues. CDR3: CATSRDRPGGGKGDTQYF. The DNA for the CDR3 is TGTGCCACCAGCAGAGATCGGCCGGGGGGCGGGAAGGGCGATACGCAGTATTTT.

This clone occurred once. Written as DNA, the CDR3 is TGTGCCAGTAGTCATCCAGGGGGCCCAAGGGACACTGAAGCTTTCTTT. This codes for CASSHPGGPRDTEAFF. The chain uses TRBV19 and TRBJ1-1; 8 bases line up with TRBD1. The V and J ends lost 5 bases and 3 bases, in that order; junction bases with no gene match: 11. CDR3 size: 16 residues. Looked up from germline, CDR1 is LNHDA and CDR2 is SQIVND (reference sequence).

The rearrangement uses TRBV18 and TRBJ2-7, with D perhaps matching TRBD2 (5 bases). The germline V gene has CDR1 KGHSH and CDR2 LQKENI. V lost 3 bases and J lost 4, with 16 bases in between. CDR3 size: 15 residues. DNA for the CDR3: TGTGCCAGCTCACCGACGAGCGAGAGCGGTTACGAGCAGTACTTC. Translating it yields CASSPTSESGYEQYF.

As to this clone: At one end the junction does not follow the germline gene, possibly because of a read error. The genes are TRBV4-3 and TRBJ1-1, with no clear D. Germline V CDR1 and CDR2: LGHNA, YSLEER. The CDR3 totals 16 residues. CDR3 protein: CASTQGDGRRNTEAFF. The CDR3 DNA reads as TGCGCCAGCACCCAAGGAGATGGTCGGAGGAACACTGAAGCTTTCTTT.

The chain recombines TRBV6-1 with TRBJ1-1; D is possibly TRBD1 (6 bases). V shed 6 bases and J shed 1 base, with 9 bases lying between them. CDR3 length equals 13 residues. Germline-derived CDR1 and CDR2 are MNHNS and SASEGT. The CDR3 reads CASRLQGNTEAFF. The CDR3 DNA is TGTGCCAGCAGGCTACAGGGGAACACTGAAGCTTTCTTT.

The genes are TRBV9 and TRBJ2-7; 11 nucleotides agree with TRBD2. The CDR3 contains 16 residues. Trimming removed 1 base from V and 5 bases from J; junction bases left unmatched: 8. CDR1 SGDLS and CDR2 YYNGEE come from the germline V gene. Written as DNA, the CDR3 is TGTGCCAGCAGCGTAACTAGCGGGGGCTTAAGGCACGAGCAGTACTTC. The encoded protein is CASSVTSGGLRHEQYF.

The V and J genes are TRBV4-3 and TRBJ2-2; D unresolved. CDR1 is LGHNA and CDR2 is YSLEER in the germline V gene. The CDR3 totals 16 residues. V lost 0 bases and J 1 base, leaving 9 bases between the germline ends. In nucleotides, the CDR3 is TGCGCCAGCAGCCAAGATTTGAACAGGAACACCGGGGAGCTGTTTTTT. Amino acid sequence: CASSQDLNRNTGELFF.

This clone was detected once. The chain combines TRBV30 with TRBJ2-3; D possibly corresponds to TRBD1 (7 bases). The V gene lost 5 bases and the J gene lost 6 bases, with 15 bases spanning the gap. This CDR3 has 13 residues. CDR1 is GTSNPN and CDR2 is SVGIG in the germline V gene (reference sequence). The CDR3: CAWGRTGGDTQYF. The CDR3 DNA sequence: TGTGCCTGGGGACGGACAGGAGGGGATACGCAGTATTTT.

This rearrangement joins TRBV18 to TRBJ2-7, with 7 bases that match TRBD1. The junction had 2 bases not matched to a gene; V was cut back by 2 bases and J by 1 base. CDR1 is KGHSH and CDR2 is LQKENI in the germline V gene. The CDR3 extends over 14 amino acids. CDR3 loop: CASSPGTESYEQYF. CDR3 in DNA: TGTGCCAGCTCACCAGGGACAGAGTCCTACGAGCAGTACTTC.

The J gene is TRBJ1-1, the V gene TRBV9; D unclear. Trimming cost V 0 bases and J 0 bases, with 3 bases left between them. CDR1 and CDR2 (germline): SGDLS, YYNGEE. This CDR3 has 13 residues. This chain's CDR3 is CASSVAVNTEAFF. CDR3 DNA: TGTGCCAGCAGCGTAGCTGTGAACACTGAAGCTTTCTTT.

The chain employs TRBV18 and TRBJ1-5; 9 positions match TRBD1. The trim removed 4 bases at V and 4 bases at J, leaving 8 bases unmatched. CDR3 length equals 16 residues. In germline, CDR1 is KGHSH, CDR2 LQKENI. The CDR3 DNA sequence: TGTGCCAGCTCACTGGGGACAGGGTCCTCGAATCAGCCCCAGCATTTT. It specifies CASSLGTGSSNQPQHF.

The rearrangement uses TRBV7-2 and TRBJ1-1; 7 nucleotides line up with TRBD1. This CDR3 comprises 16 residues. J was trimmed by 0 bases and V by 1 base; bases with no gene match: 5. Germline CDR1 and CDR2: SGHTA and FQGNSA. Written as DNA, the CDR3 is TGTGCCAGCAGCTTAGGACAGGGATCGGTGAACACTGAAGCTTTCTTT. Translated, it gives CASSLGQGSVNTEAFF.

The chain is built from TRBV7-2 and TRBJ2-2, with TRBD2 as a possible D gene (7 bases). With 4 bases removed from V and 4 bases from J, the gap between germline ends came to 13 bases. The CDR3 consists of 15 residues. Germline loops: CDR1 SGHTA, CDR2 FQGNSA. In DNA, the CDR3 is TGTGCCAGCAGCTCCGCGGGGGCGGGCACCGGGGAGCTGTTTTTT. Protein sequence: CASSSAGAGTGELFF.

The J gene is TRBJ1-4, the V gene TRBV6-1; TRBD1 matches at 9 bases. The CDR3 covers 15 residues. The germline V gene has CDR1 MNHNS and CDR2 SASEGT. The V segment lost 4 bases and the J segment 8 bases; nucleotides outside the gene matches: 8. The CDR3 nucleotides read TGTGCCAGCAGTGCCGTCGGACAGGGGAGAGAAAAACTGTTTTTT. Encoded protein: CASSAVGQGREKLFF.

The CDR3 DNA is TGTGCCAGCAGCGGCTTGGTTCGGGCTGAAGCTTTCTTT. Protein: CASSGLVRAEAFF. The J gene is TRBJ1-1, the V gene TRBV11-2; no definite D call. The V gene lost 5 bases and the J gene lost 6 bases, with 13 bases spanning the gap. The CDR3 runs 13 residues. The germline V gene has CDR1 SGHAT and CDR2 FQNNGV.